Shown below are 27 T cell receptor beta chains from a single sample sequenced in a study of cytomegalovirus exposure and HLA in healthy donors. The PCR used 60 Vbeta and 13 Jbeta primers. Here immunoSEQ multiplex PCR was the method, and the copy in TCRdb shows in-frame clones only, minus some. The sample consists of over 100,000 clones, approximately 87% of them appearing once. The sample was PBMCs. These receptor sequences come from a man aged 40-55 years in good health and CMV-seronegative.

This chain joins TRBV19 and TRBJ2-1; 7 bases map to TRBD1. Trimming took 5 bases from V and 0 from J; bases not matched to a gene: 4. The CDR3 is made up of 15 amino acids. The germline CDR1 and CDR2 sequences are LNHDA and SQIVND (reference sequence). The CDR3 coding sequence is TGTGCCAGTAGTCAGGGACAGAGCTCCTACAATGAGCAGTTCTTC. Translated, it gives CASSQGQSSYNEQFF.

The genes are TRBV19 and TRBJ2-1; 11 nucleotides line up with TRBD2. The germline V gene has CDR1 LNHDA and CDR2 SQIVND (reference sequence). The ends lost 1 base at V and 4 bases at J; junction bases unmatched: 9. The length of the CDR3 is 18 residues. The CDR3 nucleotides read TGTGCCAGTAGTATAGGGCTAGCGGGGGGCCATTTTTACAATGAGCAGTTCTTC. This gives the protein CASSIGLAGGHFYNEQFF.

The chain carries TRBV6-6 and TRBJ2-1; D remains ambiguous. Trimming shortened V by 3 bases and J by 5 bases, and 11 bases separated the two germline ends. The CDR3 length is 14 residues. In germline, CDR1 is MNHNY, CDR2 SVGAGI (reference sequence). The CDR3 is CASSYTVLDNEQFF. The DNA for the CDR3 is TGTGCCAGCAGTTATACGGTCCTTGACAATGAGCAGTTCTTC.

V usage is TRBV9 and J usage is TRBJ2-7; TRBD2 might be the D (6 bases). V shed 2 bases and J shed 7 bases, with 10 bases lying between them. This CDR3 region has 12 residues. In germline, CDR1 is SGDLS, CDR2 YYNGEE. CDR3 amino acids: CASSVEAGEQYF. In nucleotides, the CDR3 is TGTGCCAGCAGCGTGGAGGCGGGGGAGCAGTACTTC.

The gene calls are TRBV19 and TRBJ1-1; weak D call: TRBD1 (6 bases). The CDR3 loop spans 18 amino acids. Germline V gene sequence: CDR1 LNHDA, CDR2 SQIVND (reference sequence). Trimming removed 6 bases at V and 2 bases at J, with 25 bases between. The chain's CDR3 is CASSHGGLRPGINTEAFF. As DNA, the CDR3 is TGTGCCAGTAGCCATGGGGGCCTACGTCCGGGGATAAACACTGAAGCTTTCTTT.

CDR3 amino acids: CASSLGAVNVPGELFF. The CDR3 DNA sequence: TGTGCCAGCAGTTTAGGGGCCGTGAATGTCCCCGGGGAGCTGTTTTTT. The chain uses TRBV28 and TRBJ2-2; D possibly corresponds to TRBD1 (5 bases). V lost 2 bases and J lost 6, with 16 bases in between. Germline CDR1 is MDHEN and CDR2 is SYDVKM. The CDR3 runs to 16 residues.

The chain employs TRBV28 and TRBJ2-3; TRBD2 aligns across 8 bases. Losses at the gene ends were 5 bases for V and 6 bases for J; bases not matched to a gene: 10. CDR1 is MDHEN, CDR2 SYDVKM, per germline. CDR3 length equals 15 residues. The CDR3 reads CASSINSGAADTQYF. CDR3 sequence (DNA): TGTGCCAGCAGTATCAATAGCGGGGCGGCGGATACGCAGTATTTT.

The rearrangement joins TRBV28 to TRBJ2-7; possibly TRBD1 for D (5 bases). CDR3 length: 13 amino acids. The germline V gene encodes CDR1 MDHEN and CDR2 SYDVKM. With 6 bases removed from V and 6 bases from J, the gap between germline ends came to 15 bases. For the CDR3, the DNA is TGTGCCAGCAGCCCCGCCGACAGATCCGAGCAGTACTTC. It codes for CASSPADRSEQYF.

V is TRBV6-5 and J is TRBJ2-1, with D perhaps TRBD2 (6 bases). There are 15 residues in the CDR3. V lost 5 bases and J 0 bases, leaving 11 bases between the germline ends. Germline V gives CDR1 MNHEY, CDR2 SVGAGI. This CDR3 reads CASSRDSSSYNEQFF. The CDR3 DNA is TGTGCCAGCAGTAGGGACTCAAGCTCCTACAATGAGCAGTTCTTC.

V gene TRBV5-1 combines with J gene TRBJ2-7; 8 positions match TRBD1. The V gene's germline CDR1 is SGHRS and CDR2 YFSETQ. The CDR3 runs 13 residues. Germline trimming cut 4 bases from V and 3 bases from J; bases unmatched to any gene: 3. Written as DNA, the CDR3 is TGCGCCAGCAGCGACACAGGGGGCTACGAGCAGTACTTC. Protein sequence: CASSDTGGYEQYF.

The genes are TRBV4-3 and TRBJ1-4, with unresolved D. Germline-derived CDR1 and CDR2 are LGHNA and YSLEER. Trimming pared 2 bases from V and 8 bases from J, leaving 12 bases between. The CDR3 sequence is 14 residues long. CDR3 sequence (DNA): TGCGCCAGCAGCCAAAATCATGGGAGCGAAAAACTGTTTTTT. The encoded protein is CASSQNHGSEKLFF.

The chain carries TRBV7-9 and TRBJ1-1; the match to TRBD1 covers 9 bases. Germline CDR1 and CDR2: SEHNR and FQNEAQ (reference sequence). V trimming: 0 bases; J trimming: 0 bases; junction bases outside the gene matches: 5. The length of the CDR3 is 17 residues. CDR3 DNA sequence: TGTGCCAGCAGCTTAGCCCGGACAGGGGATATGAACACTGAAGCTTTCTTT. Translating it yields CASSLARTGDMNTEAFF.

This clone showed up just once. The chain employs TRBV7-6 and TRBJ1-1; 7 bases fit TRBD1. This CDR3 is 14 amino acids long. Trimming cost V 6 bases and J 4 bases; bases outside gene matches: 8. In germline, CDR1 is SGHVS, CDR2 FNYEAQ. CDR3 sequence (DNA): TGTGCCAGCAGGAGAGACAGGGCCAGCACTGAAGCTTTCTTT. Translating it yields CASRRDRASTEAFF.

V gene TRBV5-6 combines with J gene TRBJ2-3, with 14 nucleotides matching TRBD2. V trimming: 4 bases; J trimming: 7 bases; junction bases outside the gene matches: 8. Germline V gene sequence: CDR1 SGHDT, CDR2 YYEEEE. This CDR3 spans 16 amino acids. The CDR3 DNA sequence: TGTGCCAGCAGCCCGAGACTAGCGGGGGGGTTCAATACGCAGTATTTT. This gives the protein CASSPRLAGGFNTQYF. Complete variable domain (other parts from reference TRBV5-6 and TRBJ2-3): DAGVTQSPTHLIKTRGQQVTLRCSPKSGHDTVSWYQQALGQGPQFIFQYYEEEERQRGNFPDRFSGHQFPNYSSELNVNALLLGDSALYLCASSPRLAGGFNTQYFGPGTRLTVL.

V usage is TRBV4-1 and J usage is TRBJ1-3, with D hard to call. This CDR3 is 13 amino acids long. Germline V CDR1 and CDR2: MGHRA, YSYEKL. V dropped 3 bases and J dropped 3 bases, with 6 bases sitting between them. The CDR3 is CASSHRFGNTIYF. The DNA for the CDR3 is TGCGCCAGCAGCCATAGATTTGGAAACACCATATATTTT.

The V and J genes are TRBV7-9 and TRBJ1-1; D not resolved. The CDR3 runs to 13 residues. Germline V CDR1 and CDR2: SEHNR, FQNEAQ (reference sequence). V was cut by 5 bases and J by 8 bases, with 15 bases left in between. The CDR3 DNA follows: TGTGCCAGCAGCCCCGCGAGGGATCCCGAAGCTTTCTTT. This encodes CASSPARDPEAFF.

This chain joins TRBV10-3 and TRBJ2-7; weak D call: TRBD2 (6 bases). V was cut by 0 bases and J by 7 bases, with 19 bases left in between. Germline V gene lookup returns CDR1 ENHRY and CDR2 SYGVKD. This CDR3 spans 16 amino acids. The CDR3 DNA reads as TGTGCCATCAGTGAGTCGTTGGGGGGTCCCCGGGGGGAGCAGTACTTC. It specifies CAISESLGGPRGEQYF.

V usage is TRBV5-1 and J usage is TRBJ2-1, with 9 bases that match TRBD1. Trimming at V came to 4 bases and at J to 8 bases, leaving 7 bases not matched to a gene. There are 14 residues in the CDR3. Per the germline V gene, CDR1 is SGHRS and CDR2 is YFSETQ. CDR3 sequence: CASSPTGGGYEQFF. CDR3 nucleotides: TGCGCCAGCAGCCCGACAGGGGGTGGGTATGAGCAGTTCTTC.

This sequence joins TRBV13 and TRBJ2-7, with D possibly matching TRBD1 (5 bases). The V gene lost 2 bases and the J gene lost 2 bases, with 7 bases spanning the gap. CDR3 length: 13 residues. Germline loops: CDR1 PRHDT, CDR2 FYEKMQ (reference sequence). CDR3 amino acids: CASSLQGPYEQYF. The CDR3 region has the DNA TGTGCCAGCAGCTTACAGGGCCCCTACGAGCAGTACTTC.

This chain uses TRBV30 with TRBJ1-1; weak D call: TRBD1 (5 bases). The CDR3 loop spans 14 amino acids. The germline V gene has CDR1 GTSNPN and CDR2 SVGIG (reference sequence). V lost 5 bases to trimming and J lost 4 bases, with 17 bases between them. The chain's CDR3 is CAWGPHRRGTEAFF. In nucleotides, the CDR3 is TGTGCCTGGGGACCGCACAGGCGTGGCACTGAAGCTTTCTTT.

The chain carries TRBV28 and TRBJ2-1; TRBD1 matches at 7 bases. CDR1 and CDR2 from the germline V gene are MDHEN and SYDVKM. There are 15 residues in the CDR3. J lost 8 bases, V lost 2 bases, and 9 bases had no gene match. CDR3 in amino acids: CASSLREQGNDEQFF. CDR3 DNA sequence: TGTGCCAGCAGTTTACGGGAACAGGGGAATGATGAGCAGTTCTTC.

The chain employs TRBV4-1 and TRBJ2-1, with 13 bases fitting TRBD2. Per germline, CDR1 MGHRA and CDR2 YSYEKL. The V segment lost 4 bases and the J segment 7 bases; nucleotides outside the gene matches: 7. The CDR3 loop spans 16 amino acids. Written as DNA, the CDR3 is TGCGCCAGCAGCCCCCGACTAGCGGGGGGCCAAAATGAGCAGTTCTTC. This sequence encodes CASSPRLAGGQNEQFF.

This clone was found a few times. The rearrangement links TRBV5-6 to TRBJ1-5; D is undetermined. The CDR3 totals 14 residues. V was pared by 0 bases and J by 4 bases, with 8 bases between. In germline, CDR1 is SGHDT, CDR2 YYEEEE. CDR3 sequence (DNA): TGTGCCAGCAGCTTGGGGCAAAGTAATCAGCCCCAGCATTTT. This translates into CASSLGQSNQPQHF. The complete variable domain, with remaining parts taken from reference TRBV5-6 and TRBJ1-5, reads DAGVTQSPTHLIKTRGQQVTLRCSPKSGHDTVSWYQQALGQGPQFIFQYYEEEERQRGNFPDRFSGHQFPNYSSELNVNALLLGDSALYLCASSLGQSNQPQHFGDGTRLSIL.

The chain's CDR3 is CASSFAGQLNIQYF. CDR3 bases: TGCGCCAGCAGCTTCGCGGGACAGCTAAACATTCAGTACTTC. This chain joins TRBV5-1 and TRBJ2-4; D is perhaps TRBD1 (7 bases). The CDR3 is 14 amino acids. CDR1 and CDR2 from the germline V gene are SGHRS and YFSETQ. Trimming cost V 2 bases and J 6 bases, with 12 bases left between them.

J is TRBJ2-1 and V is TRBV7-2, with 10 bases lining up with TRBD2. V lost 4 bases, J lost 8 bases, and 14 bases stayed unmatched. The CDR3 extends over 17 amino acids. Germline CDR1 SGHTA, CDR2 FQGNSA. This CDR3 is CASSSFLSGRGVDEQFF. The CDR3 nucleotides read TGTGCCAGCAGCTCATTCCTCAGCGGGAGGGGAGTCGATGAGCAGTTCTTC.

This clone appeared a few times. V and J are TRBV27 and TRBJ1-1; a weak D match, TRBD1 (6 bases). Germline CDR1 reads MNHEY; CDR2 reads SMNVEV (reference sequence). The ends were cut back, 1 base at V and 0 bases at J, with 15 bases in the middle. The CDR3 has 17 residues. The CDR3 bases are TGTGCCAGCAGTTTATTCAGTTCAGGGGTAATGAACACTGAAGCTTTCTTT. It specifies CASSLFSSGVMNTEAFF.

The V gene is TRBV7-8, the J gene TRBJ2-5, with D unclear. The CDR3 totals 13 residues. Germline lookup yields CDR1 SGHVS and CDR2 FQNEAQ. Between the trimmed V and J ends, which lost 0 bases and 5 bases, there was a span of 7 bases. As DNA, the CDR3 is TGTGCCAGCAGCTTAGCAGCCAGGGAGACCCAGTACTTC. This codes for CASSLAARETQYF.